The clone carrying this T cell receptor (beta chain) was counted a few times. Antigen unknown. Preparing the TCRbeta library involved the use of unique molecular identifiers. TCRdb processed the PCR reads anew with MiXCR; each CDR3 protein has one entry. The data show under 250,000 distinct CDR3 sequences, with about 15% seen just once and roughly two fifths held by the top ten. This specimen belongs to a study of T-cell reconstitution after alpha-beta-depleted transplantation in children. Points from the study as a whole: Several hundred graft clones that had expanded were reportedly the source of alpha-beta T cells about two months after transplant. Elevated TCRbeta diversity at day 60 was traced, in some patients, to surviving recipient T cells and thymic progenitors. T-cell numbers and diversity one year post-transplant derived largely from freshly generated T cells.

Germline V CDR1 and CDR2: LGHDT, YNNKEL (reference sequence). The V and J ends lost 2 bases and 4 bases respectively, with 14 bases between them. The CDR3 loop spans 16 amino acids. The sample consisted of PBMCs, mostly from graft donor cells, taken 360 days after TCRalphabeta/CD19-depleted stem cell transplant. This receptor was obtained from a male patient between 2 and 9 years old who had a stem cell transplant for acute lymphoblastic leukemia, so the T cells may come from the graft donor. The chain uses TRBV3-1 and TRBJ2-2; D may be TRBD2 (6 bases). CDR3 protein: CASSQNGLAPTGELFF. As DNA, the CDR3 is TGTGCCAGCAGCCAAAACGGGCTAGCGCCCACCGGGGAGCTGTTTTTT.